This is a list of T cell receptor beta chains from one sample in a study of blood T cells in healthy people across ages. TCRdb used MiXCR to reprocess the 5' RACE reads, holding one entry per CDR3 protein. The data hold around 1,000,000 distinct CDR3 sequences, with 20% to 25% observed a single time. This sample was shared with a second study, whose subject was T cells of mothers and their children.

Sequenced material: blood. The receptors were sampled from a girl aged 2 to 9 in good health. Both conserved end residues are part of each CDR3. A D gene is named only where the DNA matches it firmly. Clone size, where shown, is once, few, many, or a class for clones that have expanded.

TRBD2 | TRBJ2-1 | few | TRBV6-1 | TGTGCCAGCATACAAGGGGGACTAGGCTCGAATGAGCAGTTCTTC | CASIQGGLGSNEQFF
. | TRBJ1-4 | . | TRBV27 | TGTGCCAGCAGTCCCCGTCCCACTGCAACTAATGAAAAACTGTTTTTT | CASSPRPTATNEKLFF
. | TRBJ1-1 | few | TRBV7-2 | TGTGCCAGCAGCTTAGTTTGGGGAAACACTGAAGCTTTCTTT | CASSLVWGNTEAFF
TRBD1 | TRBJ1-2 | . | TRBV5-1 | TGCGCCAGCAGCCCGGGGACAGGGACCTATGGCTACACCTTC | CASSPGTGTYGYTF
. | TRBJ1-3 | . | TRBV27 | TGTGCCAGCAGTTTCGACGGGTTCTCTGGAAACACCATATATTTT | CASSFDGFSGNTIYF
TRBD1 | TRBJ1-6 | . | TRBV6-1 | TGTGCCAGCAGTGAAGAACGGACAGGGATCAAACCCCTCCACTTT | CASSEERTGIKPLHF
. | TRBJ2-1 | . | TRBV7-3 | TGTGCCAGCAGCTTAAGAGCAGGGAATGAAGGGGTTTACAATGAGCAGTTCTTC | CASSLRAGNEGVYNEQFF
. | TRBJ2-1 | . | TRBV7-9 | TGTGCCAGCAGCCTGCCCTTATCGGACAATGAGCAGTTCTTC | CASSLPLSDNEQFF
TRBD1 | TRBJ2-1 | many | TRBV5-1 | TGCGCCAGCAGCTTGGCCCAGGGGGCGAAGGATAATGAGCAGTTCTTC | CASSLAQGAKDNEQFF
. | TRBJ2-5 | . | TRBV11-3 | TGTGCCAGCAGGGGGGACTGGGAAGAGACCCAGTACTTC | CASRGDWEETQYF
. | TRBJ2-3 | few | TRBV6-2/TRBV6-3 | TGTGCCAGCAGTTACGAATTGAGGCAGTATTTT | CASSYELRQYF
. | TRBJ2-3 | few | TRBV15 | TGTGCCACCAGCAGAGATTTGGTTACGCAGTATTTT | CATSRDLVTQYF
. | TRBJ2-7 | once | TRBV7-8 | TGTGCCAGCAGCTTAGCGGGCCCCAGGGTCCGGTTC | CASSLAGPRVRF
. | TRBJ2-7 | . | TRBV28 | TGTGCCAGCAGTTCGATTTACAGAGAGAACTTTTTCTACGAGCAGTACTTC | CASSSIYRENFFYEQYF
TRBD1 | TRBJ2-2 | few | TRBV3-1 | TGTGCCAGCAGCCCTCTCAGGGGGCCGAGCGGGGAGCTGTTTTTT | CASSPLRGPSGELFF
TRBD2 | TRBJ2-5 | . | TRBV4-3 | TGCGCCAGCAGCCCCGGGAGACTAGCGGGGGGCCAAGAGACCCAGTACTTC | CASSPGRLAGGQETQYF
. | TRBJ1-1 | few | TRBV2 | TGTGCCAGCAGTAGAGGTGAGGAGGAAGTGAACACTGAAGCTTTCTTT | CASSRGEEEVNTEAFF
TRBD2 | TRBJ2-7 | few | TRBV5-1 | TGCGCCAGCAGCTTGGGTCCCGCGGGAGAGCTCTACGAGCAGTACTTC | CASSLGPAGELYEQYF
. | TRBJ1-2 | few | TRBV3-1 | TGTGCCAGCAGCCAAGTCGGCAGGGATAACTATGGCTACACCTTC | CASSQVGRDNYGYTF
. | TRBJ2-1 | . | TRBV7-9 | TGTGCCAGCAGCTTGACCGCCTTGGGGAATGAGCAGTTCTTC | CASSLTALGNEQFF
. | TRBJ2-7 | . | TRBV5-1 | TGCGCCAGCAGCTTCGCGGGACAGAACTCCTACGAGCAGTACTTC | CASSFAGQNSYEQYF
. | TRBJ1-2 | . | TRBV12-5 | TGTGCTAGTGGTCAATCAATACGACAAGCTAACTATGGCTACACCTTC | CASGQSIRQANYGYTF
. | TRBJ2-3 | few | TRBV4-3 | TGCGCCAGCAGCCAAGTTGTCCTTTTGGGAATCAGCACAGATACGCAGTATTTT | CASSQVVLLGISTDTQYF
. | TRBJ2-7 | . | TRBV27 | TGTGCCAGCAGACCGGACGGCTATACCTACGAGCAGTACTTC | CASRPDGYTYEQYF
. | TRBJ2-7 | . | TRBV21-1 | TGTGCCAGCAGCGCCCGGACAGGCGACTTTTCTCTCTACGAGCAGTACTTC | CASSARTGDFSLYEQYF
TRBD2 | TRBJ2-6 | . | TRBV12-3/TRBV12-4 | TGTGCCAGCACTCTTCGGTCTAGCGGGATTGGAGGGGCTCCAGGGGCCAACGTCCTGACTTTC | CASTLRSSGIGGAPGANVLTF
. | TRBJ2-1 | . | TRBV6-2/TRBV6-3 | TGTGCCAGCAGTGCCCCCGGGATGTCCTACAATGAGCAGTTCTTC | CASSAPGMSYNEQFF
. | TRBJ2-1 | . | TRBV24-1 | TGTGCCACCAGTGATATCCGGGACCCCAATGAGCAGTTCTTC | CATSDIRDPNEQFF
. | TRBJ2-2 | . | TRBV4-1 | TGCGCCAGCAGCCAAGAAGGGGTACTGAACACCGGGGAGCTGTTTTTT | CASSQEGVLNTGELFF
TRBD2 | TRBJ2-1 | few | TRBV5-1 | TGCGCCAGCAGCTGGAGGGAGGGGAGCTCCTACAATGAGCAGTTCTTC | CASSWREGSSYNEQFF
TRBD1 | TRBJ2-5 | . | TRBV5-1 | TGCGCCAGCAGCCCGGAATGGGACAGGGTGAAGATTTTC | CASSPEWDRVKIF
. | TRBJ2-1 | . | TRBV24-1 | TGTGCCACCAGTGACCCCGGGACCGTTTCCTACAATGAGCAGTTCTTC | CATSDPGTVSYNEQFF
. | TRBJ2-7 | few | TRBV29-1 | TGCAGCGCCATAAGCAGTTTATCCTACGAGCAGTACTTC | CSAISSLSYEQYF
. | TRBJ1-1 | . | TRBV7-8 | TGTGCCAGCAGCTTAGTAGAAGGGACCGCTAGGGCTGTTGAAGCTTTCTTT | CASSLVEGTARAVEAFF
. | TRBJ2-4 | . | TRBV7-9 | TGTGCCAGCAGCCAAAAAAACATTCAGTACTTC | CASSQKNIQYF
TRBD2 | TRBJ2-7 | . | TRBV29-1 | TGCAGCGTTGTAGGACTAGCGGGAGATAAGAACGAGCAGTACTTC | CSVVGLAGDKNEQYF
. | TRBJ1-2 | few | TRBV12-3/TRBV12-4 | TGTGCCAGCAGCCTATCATTAATGGACAGCTATGGCTACACCTTC | CASSLSLMDSYGYTF
. | TRBJ2-5 | many | TRBV2 | TGTGCCACCGAGACCGCCACGGGGCAGTACTTC | CATETATGQYF
TRBD1 | TRBJ2-2 | . | TRBV7-3 | TGTGCCAGCAGCTTACAGGGGGCACCCACCGGGGAGCTGTTTTTT | CASSLQGAPTGELFF
TRBD2 | TRBJ2-5 | few | TRBV20-1 | TGCAGTGCTAGAGAAGGAGTCCTAGCGGGCGTTTCGCAAGAGACCCAGTACTTC | CSAREGVLAGVSQETQYF
. | TRBJ2-1 | few | TRBV20-1 | TGCAGTGCTAGAGATCGGCATGAGCAGTTCTTC | CSARDRHEQFF
. | TRBJ2-7 | few | TRBV4-1 | TGCGCCAGCAGCCAAGAAGGGGCAGGGGACCCCTACGAGCAGTACTTC | CASSQEGAGDPYEQYF
. | TRBJ2-1 | once | TRBV11-1 | TGTGCCAGCAGCTCCGCCCTAGTGGATGAGCAGTTCTTC | CASSSALVDEQFF
TRBD1 | TRBJ1-6 | few | TRBV7-9 | TGTGCCAGCAGCTTACTCCGGGACAGGGCTTTTAATTCACCCCTCCACTTT | CASSLLRDRAFNSPLHF
. | TRBJ2-7 | . | TRBV3-1 | TGTGCCAGCAGCCTTCATGACAGGTTGGGCTCCTACGAGCAGTACTTC | CASSLHDRLGSYEQYF